This T cell receptor (beta chain) came from a study of blood T cell repertoires in COVID-19. Assay used: immunoSEQ multiplex PCR; TCRdb lists only in-frame clones, some missing. This sample has over 130,000 clones, with about four fifths found just once. Trimming at V came to 3 bases and at J to 3 bases, leaving 12 bases not matched to a gene. Germline V lookup: CDR1 MDHEN, CDR2 SYDVKM. CDR3 length equals 17 residues. Individuals drawn from 20 to 25 US areas were about 18 to 90 years old. Sequencing was performed on PBMCs or T cells enriched from blood (not recorded which). The gene calls are TRBV28 and TRBJ2-3, with TRBD1 identical over 7 bases. This receptor was taken from a woman under 30 who had been exposed to COVID-19. The CDR3 is CASSLASQGTRTDTQYF. In nucleotides, the CDR3 is TGTGCCAGCAGTTTGGCCTCACAGGGGACAAGGACAGATACGCAGTATTTT. The variable domain in full, completed from reference TRBV28 and TRBJ2-3, reads DVKVTQSSRYLVKRTGEKVFLECVQDMDHENMFWYRQDPGLGLRLIYFSYDVKMKEKGDIPEGYSVSREKKERFSLILESASTNQTSMYLCASSLASQGTRTDTQYFGPGTRLTVL.